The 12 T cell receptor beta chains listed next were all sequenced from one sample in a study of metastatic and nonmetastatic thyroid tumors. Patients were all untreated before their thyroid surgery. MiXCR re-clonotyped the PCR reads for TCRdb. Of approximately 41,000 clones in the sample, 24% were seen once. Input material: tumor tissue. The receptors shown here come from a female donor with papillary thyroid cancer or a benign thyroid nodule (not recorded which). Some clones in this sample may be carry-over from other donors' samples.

The CDR3 sequence: CASTSSGREDTQYF. CDR3 DNA: TGTGCCAGCACGTCGAGCGGGAGGGAAGATACGCAGTATTTT. V is TRBV28 and J is TRBJ2-3; 10 bases are a match to TRBD2. The CDR3 length is 14 residues. The germline gives CDR1 MDHEN, CDR2 SYDVKM. After removal of 7 bases from V and 5 bases from J, the junction contained 6 bases not matched to a gene.

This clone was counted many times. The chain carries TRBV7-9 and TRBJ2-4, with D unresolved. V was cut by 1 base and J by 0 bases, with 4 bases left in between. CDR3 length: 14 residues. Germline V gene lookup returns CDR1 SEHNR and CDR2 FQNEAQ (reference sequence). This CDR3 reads CASSLEGAKNIQYF. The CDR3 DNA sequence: TGTGCCAGCAGCTTAGAGGGAGCCAAAAACATTCAGTACTTC.

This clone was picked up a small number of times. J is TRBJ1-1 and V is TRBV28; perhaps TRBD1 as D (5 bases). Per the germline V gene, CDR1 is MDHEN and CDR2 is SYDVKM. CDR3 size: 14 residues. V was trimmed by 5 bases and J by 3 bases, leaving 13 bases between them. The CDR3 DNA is TGTGCCAGCAGTCCGGGAGACAGTTACACTGAAGCTTTCTTT. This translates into CASSPGDSYTEAFF.

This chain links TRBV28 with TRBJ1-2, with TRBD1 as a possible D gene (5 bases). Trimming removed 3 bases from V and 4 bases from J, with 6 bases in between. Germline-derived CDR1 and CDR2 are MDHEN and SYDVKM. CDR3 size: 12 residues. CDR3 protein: CASSFRAYGYTF. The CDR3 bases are TGTGCCAGCAGTTTCAGGGCCTATGGCTACACCTTC.

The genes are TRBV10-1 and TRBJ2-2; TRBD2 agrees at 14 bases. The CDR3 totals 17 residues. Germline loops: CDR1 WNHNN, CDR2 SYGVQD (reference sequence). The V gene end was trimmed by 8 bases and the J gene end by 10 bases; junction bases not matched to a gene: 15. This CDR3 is CASRPGLAGDRSPELFF. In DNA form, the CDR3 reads TGCGCCAGCCGCCCGGGACTAGCGGGAGACAGGTCTCCGGAGCTGTTTTTT.

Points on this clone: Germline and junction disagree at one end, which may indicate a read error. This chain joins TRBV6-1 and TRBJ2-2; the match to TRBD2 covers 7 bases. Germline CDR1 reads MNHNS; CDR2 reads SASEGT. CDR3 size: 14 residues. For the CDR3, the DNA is TGTGCCAGCAGGCGGCGGGAGTCCACCGCGGAGCTGTTTTTT. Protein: CASRRRESTAELFF.

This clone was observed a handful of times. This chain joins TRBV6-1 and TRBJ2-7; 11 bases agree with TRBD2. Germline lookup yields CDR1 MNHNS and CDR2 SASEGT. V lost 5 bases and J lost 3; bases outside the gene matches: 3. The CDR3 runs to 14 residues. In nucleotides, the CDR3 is TGTGCCAGCAGTCCTGGACTAGCGGGCTACGAGCAGTACTTC. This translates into CASSPGLAGYEQYF.

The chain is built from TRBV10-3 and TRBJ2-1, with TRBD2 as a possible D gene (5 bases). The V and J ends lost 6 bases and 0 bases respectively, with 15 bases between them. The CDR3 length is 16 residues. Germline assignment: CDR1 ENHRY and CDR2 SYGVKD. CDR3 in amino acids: CAISSPTGISYNEQFF. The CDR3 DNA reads TGTGCCATCAGCAGTCCGACGGGAATCTCCTACAATGAGCAGTTCTTC.

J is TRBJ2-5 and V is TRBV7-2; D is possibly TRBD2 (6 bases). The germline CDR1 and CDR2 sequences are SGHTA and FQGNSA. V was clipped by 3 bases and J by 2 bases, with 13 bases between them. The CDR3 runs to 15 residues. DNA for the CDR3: TGTGCCAGCAGCTTGGGGGGTACTCCACAAGAGACCCAGTACTTC. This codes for CASSLGGTPQETQYF.

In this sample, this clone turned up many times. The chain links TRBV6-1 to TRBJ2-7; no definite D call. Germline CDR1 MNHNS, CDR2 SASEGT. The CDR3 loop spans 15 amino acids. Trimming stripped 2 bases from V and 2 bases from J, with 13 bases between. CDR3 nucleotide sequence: TGTGCCAGCAGTGAACAAACGGGTGGCACCTACGAGCAGTACTTC. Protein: CASSEQTGGTYEQYF.

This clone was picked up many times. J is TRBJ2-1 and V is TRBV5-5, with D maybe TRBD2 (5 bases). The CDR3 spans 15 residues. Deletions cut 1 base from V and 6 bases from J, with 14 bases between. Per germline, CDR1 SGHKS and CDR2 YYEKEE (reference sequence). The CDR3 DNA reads TGTGCCAGCAGCTTGAATTTAGCGAACTCCAATGAGCAGTTCTTC. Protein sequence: CASSLNLANSNEQFF.

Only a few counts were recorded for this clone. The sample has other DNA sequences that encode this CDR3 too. Here the CDR3 reads CASSPFGTGELFF. The CDR3 DNA reads as TGTGCCAGCTCACCATTTGGCACCGGGGAGCTGTTTTTT. The chain uses TRBV18 and TRBJ2-2, with D unresolved. The CDR3 spans 13 residues. V was cut by 2 bases and J by 4 bases, with 5 bases left in between. Per germline, CDR1 KGHSH and CDR2 LQKENI.